This is a list of T cell receptor beta chains from one sample in a study of cytomegalovirus exposure and HLA in healthy donors. Libraries were prepared by immunoSEQ multiplex PCR; TCRdb keeps only in-frame clonotypes and omits some of them. The table records 100,000 to 150,000 clones, roughly 80% of them present only once. Material for sequencing was PBMCs. The receptors were gathered from a young man in good health and CMV-seropositive. Each CDR3 is given with its conserved first and last residue. A D gene is named only where the DNA matches it firmly. The size entry is marked missing in some rows and otherwise reads once, few, many or a size class.

d_gene | abundance | j_gene | len | v_gene | CDR3nt | CDR3aa
- | - | TRBJ2-1 | 13 | TRBV4-3 | TGCGCCAGCAGCCAGGGCTATAACAATGAGCAGTTCTTC | CASSQGYNNEQFF
TRBD1 | - | TRBJ2-7 | 15 | TRBV9 | TGTGCCAGCAGCGGGGGACAGGGGCGCTCGCACGAGCAGTACTTC | CASSGGQGRSHEQYF
- | - | TRBJ1-2 | 14 | TRBV5-6 | TGTGCCAGCAGCTTGGTAGCCAACACCAAAATCGACACCTTC | CASSLVANTKIDTF
TRBD1 | - | TRBJ1-6 | 15 | TRBV6-5 | TGTGCCAGCAGAAGGACAGGCGGGTTGGATTCACCCCTCCACTTT | CASRRTGGLDSPLHF
TRBD1 | - | TRBJ1-2 | 14 | TRBV2 | TGTGCCAGCAGGCCCTACGGACAGGGCTATGGCTACACCTTC | CASRPYGQGYGYTF
- | - | TRBJ1-3 | 14 | TRBV4-1 | TGCGCCAGCAGCCAACTGAGTTCTGGAAACACCATATATTTT | CASSQLSSGNTIYF
- | few | TRBJ1-1 | 16 | TRBV19 | TGTGCCAGTAGTATAGGAGGGGGACCGATGAACACTGAAGCTTTCTTT | CASSIGGGPMNTEAFF
TRBD1 | - | TRBJ1-4 | 16 | TRBV5-1 | TGCGCCAGCAGCTCCGGGACAGGGCCACGAGGTGAAAAACTGTTTTTT | CASSSGTGPRGEKLFF
- | - | TRBJ1-4 | 15 | TRBV27 | TGTGCCAGCAGTTTGCTGTCAGGCGTCGATGAAAAACTGTTTTTT | CASSLLSGVDEKLFF
- | - | TRBJ2-3 | 17 | TRBV4-3 | TGCGCCAGCAGCCAAGACAGGGTGGATGAGTATACAGATACGCAGTATTTT | CASSQDRVDEYTDTQYF
TRBD2 | - | TRBJ2-1 | 16 | TRBV2 | TGTGCCAGCAGTGAAGGTAGCGGGAGCCACTACAATGAGCAGTTCTTC | CASSEGSGSHYNEQFF
TRBD2 | - | TRBJ2-2 | 16 | TRBV11-2 | TGTGCCAGCAGCCGGACTAGCGGGAGGGGCACCGGGGAGCTGTTTTTT | CASSRTSGRGTGELFF
- | few | TRBJ1-1 | 16 | TRBV12-5 | TGTGCTAGTGGTTTGGGCCCTACTACAGGGAACACTGAAGCTTTCTTT | CASGLGPTTGNTEAFF
TRBD2 | few | TRBJ2-7 | 16 | TRBV5-4 | TGTGCCAGCAGCTTGGGACTAGCCACCAGCTCCTACGAGCAGTACTTC | CASSLGLATSSYEQYF
- | - | TRBJ2-7 | 16 | TRBV4-1 | TGCGCCAGCAGCCACATACAGGTTAAGAATCCCTACGAGCAGTACTTC | CASSHIQVKNPYEQYF
TRBD2 | once | TRBJ2-3 | 15 | TRBV29-1 | TGCAGCGTTGTGACTAGCGGGGGGGCATTAGATACGCAGTATTTT | CSVVTSGGALDTQYF
- | - | TRBJ2-3 | 13 | TRBV6-6 | TGTGCCAGCAGTTACAACAGGGTGGATACGCAGTATTTT | CASSYNRVDTQYF
TRBD1 | - | TRBJ1-2 | 13 | TRBV30 | TGTGCCTGGGGAACAGGGGGTGGACGCGGCTACACCTTC | CAWGTGGGRGYTF
- | few | TRBJ1-3 | 15 | TRBV11-2 | TGTGCCAGCAGCTTAGATCAGGGGCGTGGAAACACCATATATTTT | CASSLDQGRGNTIYF
TRBD1 | - | TRBJ1-5 | 17 | TRBV5-1 | TGCGCCAGCAGCTTGGGACAGGGGGACGGGGGCAATCAGCCCCAGCATTTT | CASSLGQGDGGNQPQHF
- | - | TRBJ1-5 | 16 | TRBV18 | TGTGCCAGCTCACGGCGTGTTCGGACAGTAAATCAGCCCCAGCATTTT | CASSRRVRTVNQPQHF
TRBD1 | - | TRBJ2-7 | 14 | TRBV30 | TGTGCCTGGAGAAACCGAGGGGGCACCTACGAGCAGTACTTC | CAWRNRGGTYEQYF
- | - | TRBJ1-2 | 13 | TRBV2 | TGTGCCAGCAGTGGCGCCAGGGACTATGGCTACACCTTC | CASSGARDYGYTF
TRBD2 | - | TRBJ2-7 | 14 | TRBV19 | TGTGCCAGTAGCGTGGGCGGGAGTAGGGACGAGCAGTACTTC | CASSVGGSRDEQYF